What follows are 10 T cell receptor beta chains derived from one specimen sequenced in a study of blood T cell repertoires in COVID-19. Profiling relied on immunoSEQ multiplex PCR, and the TCRdb table lists in-frame clones only, not all of them. The sample includes about 120,000 clones, roughly 85% of them seen just once. Sequenced sample: peripheral blood. Source of these receptors: a woman over 75 with acute or convalescent COVID-19.

The chain recombines TRBV4-2 with TRBJ2-3, with 12 nucleotides matching TRBD1. The V segment lost 2 bases and the J segment 1 base; nucleotides outside the gene matches: 7. This CDR3 comprises 18 residues. Per the germline V gene, CDR1 is LGHNA and CDR2 is YNFKEQ. The CDR3 loop is CASSQSGTGGAGTDTQYF. Written as DNA, the CDR3 is TGTGCCAGCAGCCAATCCGGGACAGGGGGCGCCGGCACAGATACGCAGTATTTT.

CDR3 sequence: CASEGSVYEQYV. The CDR3 DNA reads as TGCGCCAGCGAGGGCTCTGTCTACGAGCAGTACGTC. This chain links TRBV10-1 with TRBJ2-7, with D perhaps matching TRBD2 (5 bases). Germline assignment: CDR1 WNHNN and CDR2 SYGVQD (reference sequence). Trimming shortened V by 8 bases and J by 3 bases, and 11 bases separated the two germline ends. The CDR3 has 12 amino acids.

V is TRBV5-1 and J is TRBJ1-2; no clear D. V lost 5 bases to trimming and J lost 8 bases, with 13 bases between them. The CDR3 sequence is 12 residues long. Germline-derived CDR1 and CDR2 are SGHRS and YFSETQ. CDR3 sequence: CASSSERRGYTF. Written as DNA, the CDR3 is TGCGCCAGCAGTTCCGAACGGAGGGGCTACACCTTC.

V gene TRBV5-1 combines with J gene TRBJ1-2; D remains ambiguous. V lost 0 bases and J lost 4, with 13 bases in between. CDR1 SGHRS and CDR2 YFSETQ come from the germline V gene. CDR3 length equals 15 residues. The CDR3 DNA sequence: TGCGCCAGCAGCTTGGAGTCAAGGCGGAGCTATGGCTACACCTTC. Amino acids: CASSLESRRSYGYTF.

The chain joins TRBV10-1 to TRBJ1-2; possible D gene TRBD1, 6 bases. The CDR3 is 14 residues long. The germline V and J ends were trimmed by 0 bases and 6 bases, with 11 bases remaining between them. Per the germline V gene, CDR1 is WNHNN and CDR2 is SYGVQD (reference sequence). The CDR3 loop reads CASSESRGGHGYTF. The DNA of the CDR3 is TGCGCCAGCAGTGAGTCGAGGGGGGGGCATGGCTACACCTTC.

This rearrangement joins TRBV7-7 to TRBJ2-7; possible D gene TRBD1, 6 bases. This CDR3 is built from 15 residues. The germline gives CDR1 SSHAT, CDR2 FNYEAQ (reference sequence). As DNA, the CDR3 is TGTGCTAGCAGCTTAGCTTTACAGGGAACCCACGAGCAGTACGTC. Translating it yields CASSLALQGTHEQYV.

The table lists this clone with a count of one. The rearrangement joins TRBV13 to TRBJ2-1; tentatively, D is TRBD1 (7 bases). The V and J ends lost 5 bases and 11 bases respectively, with 25 bases between them. The CDR3 spans 16 residues. CDR1 and CDR2 from the germline V gene are PRHDT and FYEKMQ (reference sequence). The CDR3 loop is CASSPRGALIVNKQFF. In DNA, the CDR3 is TGTGCCAGCAGCCCCAGGGGGGCGCTGATCGTAAATAAGCAGTTCTTC.

The V gene is TRBV9, the J gene TRBJ2-7; a weak D match, TRBD2 (5 bases). The germline CDR1 and CDR2 sequences are SGDLS and YYNGEE. Trimming took off 0 bases at V and 3 bases at J, with 16 bases between the two ends. The CDR3 totals 16 residues. CDR3 DNA sequence: TGTGCCAGCAGCGTAGGTGTATTGGAGGTCGGCTACGAGCAGTACGTC. Its translation is CASSVGVLEVGYEQYV.

The rearrangement uses TRBV11-2 and TRBJ2-7; D possibly corresponds to TRBD1 (6 bases). This CDR3 has 16 amino acids. Trimming pared 5 bases from V and 1 base from J, leaving 18 bases between. Germline-derived CDR1 and CDR2 are SGHAT and FQNNGV. The CDR3 DNA is TGTGCCAGCAGCCAGAGACGGGACATCTCGTCCTACGAGCAGTACGTC. This translates into CASSQRRDISSYEQYV.

V usage is TRBV5-1 and J usage is TRBJ2-7; TRBD1 might be the D (5 bases). Germline V CDR1 and CDR2: SGHRS, YFSETQ. The CDR3 is 13 amino acids. Trimming took 0 bases from V and 7 from J, leaving 11 bases between them. In nucleotides, the CDR3 is TGCGCCAGCAGCTTGGAGGGGTCTACTGAGCAGTACGTC. Translated, it gives CASSLEGSTEQYV.